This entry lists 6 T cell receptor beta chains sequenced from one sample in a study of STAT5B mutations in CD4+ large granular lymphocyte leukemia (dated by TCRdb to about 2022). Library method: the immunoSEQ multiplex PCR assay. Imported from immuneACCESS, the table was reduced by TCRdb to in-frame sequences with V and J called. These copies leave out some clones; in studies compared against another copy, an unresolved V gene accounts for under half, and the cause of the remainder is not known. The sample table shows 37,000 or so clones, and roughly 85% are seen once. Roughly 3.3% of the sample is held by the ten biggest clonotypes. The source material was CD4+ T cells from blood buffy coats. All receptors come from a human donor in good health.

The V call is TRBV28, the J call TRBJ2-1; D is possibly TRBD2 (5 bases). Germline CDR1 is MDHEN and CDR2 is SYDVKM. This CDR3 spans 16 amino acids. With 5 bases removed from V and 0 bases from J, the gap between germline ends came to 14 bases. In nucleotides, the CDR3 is TGTGCCAGCAGTGGAAGCGGACCCAGCTCCTACAATGAGCAGTTCTTC. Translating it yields CASSGSGPSSYNEQFF.

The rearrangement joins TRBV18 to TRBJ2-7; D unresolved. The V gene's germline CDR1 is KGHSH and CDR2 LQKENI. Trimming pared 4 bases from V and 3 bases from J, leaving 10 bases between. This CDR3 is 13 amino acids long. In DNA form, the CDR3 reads TGTGCCAGCTCACTATCGGAGTTCTACGAGCAGTACTTC. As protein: CASSLSEFYEQYF.

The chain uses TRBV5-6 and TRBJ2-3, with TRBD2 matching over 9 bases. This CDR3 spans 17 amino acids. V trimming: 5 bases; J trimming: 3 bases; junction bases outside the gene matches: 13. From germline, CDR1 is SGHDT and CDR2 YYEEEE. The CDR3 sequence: CASSQGLAGYRTDTQYF. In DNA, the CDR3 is TGTGCCAGCAGTCAGGGCCTAGCGGGATACAGGACAGATACGCAGTATTTT.

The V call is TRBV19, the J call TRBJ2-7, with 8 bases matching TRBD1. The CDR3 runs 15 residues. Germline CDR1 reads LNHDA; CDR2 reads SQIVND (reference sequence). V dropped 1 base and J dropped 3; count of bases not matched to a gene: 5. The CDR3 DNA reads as TGTGCCAGTAGTATAGCGACGGACAGGGTCTACGAGCAGTACTTC. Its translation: CASSIATDRVYEQYF.

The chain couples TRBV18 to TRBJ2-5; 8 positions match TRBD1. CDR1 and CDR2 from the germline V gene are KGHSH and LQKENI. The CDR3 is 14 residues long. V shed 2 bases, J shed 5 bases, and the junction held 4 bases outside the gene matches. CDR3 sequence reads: CASSPRTGSETQYF. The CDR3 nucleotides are TGTGCCAGCTCACCAAGGACAGGGAGCGAGACCCAGTACTTC.

The CDR3 coding sequence is TGTGCCAGCAGCGTAGACAGCTCCACTGGAAACACCATATATTTT. Protein sequence: CASSVDSSTGNTIYF. V is TRBV9 and J is TRBJ1-3, with D unresolved. Germline CDR1 reads SGDLS; CDR2 reads YYNGEE. V dropped 0 bases and J dropped 2 bases, with 9 bases sitting between them. This CDR3 spans 15 amino acids.